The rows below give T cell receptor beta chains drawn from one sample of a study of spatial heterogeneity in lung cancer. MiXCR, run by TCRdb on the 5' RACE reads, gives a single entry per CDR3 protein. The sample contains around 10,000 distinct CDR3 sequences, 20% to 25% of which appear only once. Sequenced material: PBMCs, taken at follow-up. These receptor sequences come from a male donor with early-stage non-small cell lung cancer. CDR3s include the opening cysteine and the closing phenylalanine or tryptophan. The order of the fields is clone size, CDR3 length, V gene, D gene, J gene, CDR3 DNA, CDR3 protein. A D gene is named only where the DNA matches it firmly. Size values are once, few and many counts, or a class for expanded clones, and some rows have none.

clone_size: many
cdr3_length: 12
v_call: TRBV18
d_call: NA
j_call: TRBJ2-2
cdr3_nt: TGTGCCAGCTCACCGAACACCGGGGAGCTGTTTTTT
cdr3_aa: CASSPNTGELFF

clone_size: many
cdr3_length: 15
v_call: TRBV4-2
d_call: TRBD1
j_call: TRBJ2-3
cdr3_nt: TGTGCCAGCAGCCAAGTAGAAGCAGGGGGCAGTACGCAGTATTTT
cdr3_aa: CASSQVEAGGSTQYF

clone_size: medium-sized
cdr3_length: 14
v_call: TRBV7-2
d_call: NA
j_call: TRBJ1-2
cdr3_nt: TGTGCCAGCAGCCAAGGCAGGGGTGTCTATGGCTACACCTTC
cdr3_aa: CASSQGRGVYGYTF

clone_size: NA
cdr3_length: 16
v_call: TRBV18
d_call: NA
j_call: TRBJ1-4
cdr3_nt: TGTGCCAGCTCACCACCGGGCTCGACAACTAATGAAAAACTGTTTTTT
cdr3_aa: CASSPPGSTTNEKLFF

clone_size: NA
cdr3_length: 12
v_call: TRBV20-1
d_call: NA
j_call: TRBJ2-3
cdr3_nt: TGCAGTGCAGGGGACAGCACAGATACGCAGTATTTT
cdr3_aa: CSAGDSTDTQYF

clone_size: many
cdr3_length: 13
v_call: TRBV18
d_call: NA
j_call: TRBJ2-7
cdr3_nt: TGTGCCAGCTCACCACCTGGGAGCTACGAGCAGTACTTC
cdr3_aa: CASSPPGSYEQYF

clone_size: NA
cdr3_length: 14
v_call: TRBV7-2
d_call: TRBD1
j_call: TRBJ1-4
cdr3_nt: TGTGCCAGCAGCTTACAGGGGGCTGGGGAAAAACTGTTTTTT
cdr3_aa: CASSLQGAGEKLFF

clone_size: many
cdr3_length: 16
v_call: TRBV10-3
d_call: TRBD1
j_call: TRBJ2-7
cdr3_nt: TGTGCCACCGGAACATCGGACAGGGGATGGACCTACGAGCAGTACTTC
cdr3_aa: CATGTSDRGWTYEQYF

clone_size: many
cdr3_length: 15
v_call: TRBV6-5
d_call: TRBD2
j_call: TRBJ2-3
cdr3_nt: TGTGCCAGCACCCCCGCAGCGGGATACACAGATACGCAGTATTTT
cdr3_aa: CASTPAAGYTDTQYF

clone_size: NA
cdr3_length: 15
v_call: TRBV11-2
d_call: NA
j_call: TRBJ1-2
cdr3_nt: TGTGCCAGCAGCTCCCGGGGCGGGTGGCTCTATGGCTACACCTTC
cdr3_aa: CASSSRGGWLYGYTF

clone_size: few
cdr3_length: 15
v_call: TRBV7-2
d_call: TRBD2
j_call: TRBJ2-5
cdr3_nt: TGTGCCAGCAGCAGCCAGCGGGGGGGCCGGGAGACCCAGTACTTC
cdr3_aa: CASSSQRGGRETQYF